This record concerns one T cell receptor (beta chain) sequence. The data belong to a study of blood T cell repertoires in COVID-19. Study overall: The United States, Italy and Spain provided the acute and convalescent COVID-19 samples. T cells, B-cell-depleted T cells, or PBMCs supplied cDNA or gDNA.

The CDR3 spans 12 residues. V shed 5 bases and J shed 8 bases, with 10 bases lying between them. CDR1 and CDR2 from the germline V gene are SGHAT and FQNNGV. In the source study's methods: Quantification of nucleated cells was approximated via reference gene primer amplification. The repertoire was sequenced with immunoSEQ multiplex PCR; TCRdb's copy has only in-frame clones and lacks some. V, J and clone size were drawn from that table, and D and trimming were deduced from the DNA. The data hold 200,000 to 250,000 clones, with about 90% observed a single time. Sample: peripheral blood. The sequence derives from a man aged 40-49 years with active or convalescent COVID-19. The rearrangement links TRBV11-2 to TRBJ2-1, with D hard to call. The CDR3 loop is CASSAISDEQFF. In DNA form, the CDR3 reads TGTGCCAGCAGCGCGATCAGCGATGAGCAGTTCTTC.